These 16 T cell receptor beta chains were all obtained from the same sample, sequenced in a study of cytomegalovirus exposure and HLA in healthy donors. The protocol was immunoSEQ multiplex PCR, while the TCRdb copy is restricted to in-frame clones and leaves out a portion. The data hold roughly 250,000 clones, with approximately 87% observed a single time. Source material: PBMCs. These receptors were taken from a man between 18 and 35 years old in good health and CMV-seronegative.

The rearrangement joins TRBV2 to TRBJ1-5, with a tentative D call TRBD1 (6 bases). CDR1 is SNHLY and CDR2 is FYNNEI in the germline V gene. This CDR3 region has 13 residues. Trimming cost V 5 bases and J 7 bases, with 12 bases left between them. In DNA form, the CDR3 reads TGTGCCAGCAGTTCTACAGGGTTCCAGCCCCAGCATTTT. This translates into CASSSTGFQPQHF.

The chain joins TRBV10-3 to TRBJ2-1; TRBD2 matches 13 bases. The V and J ends lost 0 bases and 10 bases, in that order; junction bases with no gene match: 3. The CDR3 spans 15 residues. Germline loops: CDR1 ENHRY, CDR2 SYGVKD. CDR3 region: CAISESVLAGGEQFF. The CDR3 bases are TGTGCCATCAGTGAGTCTGTACTAGCGGGAGGGGAGCAGTTCTTC.

The genes are TRBV27 and TRBJ1-1; D perhaps matches TRBD1 (6 bases). V was clipped by 5 bases and J by 1 base, with 11 bases between them. CDR3 length: 14 amino acids. The germline gives CDR1 MNHEY, CDR2 SMNVEV (reference sequence). In DNA, the CDR3 is TGTGCCAGCAGTCCCCGGACAGCGAACACTGAAGCTTTCTTT. Translated: CASSPRTANTEAFF.

This chain connects TRBV9 to TRBJ1-4; possible D gene TRBD1, 5 bases. Germline V CDR1 and CDR2: SGDLS, YYNGEE. Trimming shortened V by 0 bases and J by 7 bases, and 16 bases separated the two germline ends. CDR3 length: 16 residues. CDR3 loop: CASSVAGGRGGEKLFF. The CDR3 DNA is TGTGCCAGCAGCGTAGCGGGGGGACGCGGAGGTGAAAAACTGTTTTTT.

The chain links TRBV5-1 to TRBJ2-7, with 8 bases identical to TRBD2. Germline V lookup: CDR1 SGHRS, CDR2 YFSETQ. CDR3 length equals 16 residues. V lost 7 bases to trimming and J lost 3 bases; unmatched junction nucleotides: 15. The CDR3 loop is CASHPGGAGRNYEQYF. CDR3 DNA: TGCGCCAGCCACCCCGGGGGGGCAGGTCGGAACTACGAGCAGTACTTC.

There are a few counts of this clone. The V gene is TRBV28, the J gene TRBJ1-5; TRBD1 matches at 7 bases. The germline CDR1 and CDR2 sequences are MDHEN and SYDVKM. V was pared by 5 bases and J by 6 bases, with 10 bases of the junction left unmatched. CDR3 length: 15 residues. The CDR3 reads CASSLDRVFPQPQHF. Here the CDR3 DNA reads TGTGCCAGCAGTCTTGACAGGGTTTTCCCTCAGCCCCAGCATTTT.

The CDR3 nucleotides read TGTGCCAGTAGCGGGACAGGGGGAGCTAATGAAAAACTGTTTTTT. This encodes CASSGTGGANEKLFF. The chain links TRBV19 to TRBJ1-4, with TRBD1 matching 11 bases. The CDR3 is 15 residues long. V lost 6 bases, J lost 3 bases, and 3 bases stayed unmatched. The V gene's germline CDR1 is LNHDA and CDR2 SQIVND (reference sequence).

The V call is TRBV7-9, the J call TRBJ1-6; D unclear. V was trimmed by 1 base and J by 7 bases, leaving 8 bases between them. This CDR3 comprises 14 residues. The germline V gene has CDR1 SEHNR and CDR2 FQNEAQ (reference sequence). The CDR3 protein is CASSLGSRNSPLHF. The CDR3 region has the DNA TGTGCCAGCAGCTTAGGATCCAGGAATTCACCCCTCCACTTT.

Worth noting for this clone: The sample holds other DNA sequences that translate to the same CDR3. This chain joins TRBV10-3 and TRBJ2-5, with unresolved D. V gave up 1 base and J gave up 4 bases, with 4 bases separating them. The CDR3 consists of 12 residues. CDR1 is ENHRY and CDR2 is SYGVKD in the germline V gene. The CDR3, as DNA: TGTGCCATCAGTGAGTTGCGAGAGACCCAGTACTTC. Translated: CAISELRETQYF.

The chain couples TRBV30 to TRBJ2-1, with 13 bases that match TRBD2. CDR3 length: 16 residues. V lost 3 bases to trimming and J lost 6 bases; unmatched junction nucleotides: 8. Germline V gene lookup returns CDR1 GTSNPN and CDR2 SVGIG (reference sequence). The CDR3 DNA reads as TGTGCCTGGAGAGGTGGGACTAGCGGGAAACTCAATGAGCAGTTCTTC. Amino acids: CAWRGGTSGKLNEQFF.

As DNA, the CDR3 is TGCGCCAGCAGCCAGACAGGGGGCTTTGAAAAACTGTTTTTT. This translates into CASSQTGGFEKLFF. V is TRBV10-2 and J is TRBJ1-4; 10 nucleotides align to TRBD1. Losses at the gene ends were 6 bases for V and 7 bases for J; bases not matched to a gene: 5. The CDR3 is 14 amino acids. Germline V gives CDR1 WSHSY, CDR2 SAAADI.

The V and J genes are TRBV10-3 and TRBJ1-2; TRBD1 matches 8 bases. The junction had 8 bases not matched to a gene; V was cut back by 6 bases and J by 8 bases. Germline CDR1 is ENHRY and CDR2 is SYGVKD. There are 13 residues in the CDR3. The CDR3 region has the DNA TGTGCCATCAGCCTGGACAGGGAAGAGGGCTACACCTTC. Its translation: CAISLDREEGYTF.

The chain couples TRBV7-9 to TRBJ2-2; D gene ambiguous. CDR3 length equals 12 residues. V dropped 5 bases and J dropped 2 bases, with 3 bases sitting between them. From germline, CDR1 is SEHNR and CDR2 FQNEAQ (reference sequence). The CDR3 loop reads CASSPNTGELFF. The DNA of the CDR3 is TGTGCCAGCAGCCCAAACACCGGGGAGCTGTTTTTT.

This clone was seen once. V gene TRBV4-3 combines with J gene TRBJ2-3; 12 nucleotides match TRBD2. The CDR3 covers 19 residues. After removal of 4 bases from V and 1 base from J, the junction contained 12 bases not matched to a gene. Germline-derived CDR1 and CDR2 are LGHNA and YSLEER. In DNA form, the CDR3 reads TGCGCCAGCAGCCCGGGCGGGCTAGCGGGAGGGCCGGGCACAGATACGCAGTATTTT. Translating gives CASSPGGLAGGPGTDTQYF.

This clone was detected only once. The V call is TRBV27, the J call TRBJ1-5; 9 positions match TRBD1. CDR3 length: 17 amino acids. CDR1 and CDR2 (germline): MNHEY, SMNVEV (reference sequence). V gave up 5 bases and J gave up 1 base; unmatched junction bases: 9. The CDR3 region is CASSPDRGFPSNQPQHF. Written as DNA, the CDR3 is TGTGCCAGCAGTCCGGACAGGGGATTCCCAAGCAATCAGCCCCAGCATTTT.

The table lists this clone with a few counts. V gene TRBV5-1 combines with J gene TRBJ1-1; D perhaps matches TRBD1 (6 bases). Looked up from germline, CDR1 is SGHRS and CDR2 is YFSETQ. Trimming removed 0 bases from V and 12 bases from J, with 12 bases in between. The CDR3 is 12 amino acids. In DNA, the CDR3 is TGCGCCAGCAGCTTGGACAGGGTTGGGACTTTCTTT. Encoded protein: CASSLDRVGTFF.